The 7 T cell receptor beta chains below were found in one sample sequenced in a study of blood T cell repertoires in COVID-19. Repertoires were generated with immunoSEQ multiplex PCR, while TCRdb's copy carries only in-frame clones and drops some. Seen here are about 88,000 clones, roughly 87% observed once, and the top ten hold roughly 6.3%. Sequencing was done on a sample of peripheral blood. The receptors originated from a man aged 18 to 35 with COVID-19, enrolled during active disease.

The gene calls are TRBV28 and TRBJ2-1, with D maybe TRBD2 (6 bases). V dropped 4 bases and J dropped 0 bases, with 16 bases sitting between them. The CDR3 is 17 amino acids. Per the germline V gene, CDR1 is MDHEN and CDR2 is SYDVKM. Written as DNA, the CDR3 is TGTGCCAGCAGTTCTCTCGGCGGGACGAGCTCCTACAATGAGCAGTTCTTC. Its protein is CASSSLGGTSSYNEQFF.

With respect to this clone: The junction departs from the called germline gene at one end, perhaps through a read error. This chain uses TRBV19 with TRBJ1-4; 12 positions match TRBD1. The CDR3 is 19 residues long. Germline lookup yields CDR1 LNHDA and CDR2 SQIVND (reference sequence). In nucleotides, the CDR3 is TGTGCCAGTAGTCCCGGGACAGGGGGCCCGTCTATTATTAATGAAAAACTGCTTTTT. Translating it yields CASSPGTGGPSIINEKLLF.

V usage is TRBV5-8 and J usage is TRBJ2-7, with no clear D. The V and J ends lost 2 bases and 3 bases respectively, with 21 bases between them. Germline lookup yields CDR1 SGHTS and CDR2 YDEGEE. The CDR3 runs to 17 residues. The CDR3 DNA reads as TGTGCCAGCAGCTTCCCCAGAATCCAGATCACCAACTACGAGCAGTACTTC. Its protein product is CASSFPRIQITNYEQYF.

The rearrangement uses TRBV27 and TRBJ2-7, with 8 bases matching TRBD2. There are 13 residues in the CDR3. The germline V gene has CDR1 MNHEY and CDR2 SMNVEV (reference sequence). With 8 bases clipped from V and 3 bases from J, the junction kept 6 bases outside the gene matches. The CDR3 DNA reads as TGTGCCAGCCGATCGGCGGGAGGCTACGAGCAGTACTTC. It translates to CASRSAGGYEQYF.

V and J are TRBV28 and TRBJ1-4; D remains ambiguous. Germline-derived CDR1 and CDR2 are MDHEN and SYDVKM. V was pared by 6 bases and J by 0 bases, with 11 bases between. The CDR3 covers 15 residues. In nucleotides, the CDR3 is TGTGCCAGCAGCCTATCTATTACAACTAATGAAAAACTGTTTTTT. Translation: CASSLSITTNEKLFF.

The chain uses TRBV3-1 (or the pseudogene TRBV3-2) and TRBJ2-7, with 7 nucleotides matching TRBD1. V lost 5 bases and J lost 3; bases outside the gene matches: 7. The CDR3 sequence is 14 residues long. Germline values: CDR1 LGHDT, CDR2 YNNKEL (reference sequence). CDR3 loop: CASSRPGTVYEQYF. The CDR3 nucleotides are TGTGCCAGCAGCAGACCCGGGACAGTCTACGAGCAGTACTTC.

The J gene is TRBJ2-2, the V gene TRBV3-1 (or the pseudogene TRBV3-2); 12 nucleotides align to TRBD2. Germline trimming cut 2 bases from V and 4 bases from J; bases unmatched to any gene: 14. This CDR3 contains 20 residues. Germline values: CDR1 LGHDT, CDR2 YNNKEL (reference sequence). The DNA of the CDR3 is TGTGCCAGCAGCCAAAGTCTAGCGGGAGGGCCTAAACATGGCACCGGGGAGCTGTTTTTT. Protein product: CASSQSLAGGPKHGTGELFF.